These 21 T cell receptor beta chains came from one sample sequenced in a study of T-cell reconstitution after alpha-beta-depleted transplantation in children. Unique molecular identifiers tagged the TCRbeta library. MiXCR was run by TCRdb on the PCR reads, yielding one entry per CDR3 protein. The top ten clones hold under 6% of a sample with approximately 190,000 distinct CDR3 sequences, roughly 6% of them seen once. The sample here was PBMCs, taken before TCRalphabeta/CD19-depleted stem cell transplant. These receptors were taken from a girl younger than two with combined immunodeficiency, due to receive a stem cell transplant.

This clonotype was picked up one time. A much bigger clone sits one base away, suggesting this may be a read error. The chain carries TRBV5-4 and TRBJ2-1; TRBD2 matches at 10 bases. This CDR3 has 18 residues. The V gene's germline CDR1 is SGHNT and CDR2 YYREEE (reference sequence). CDR3 in DNA: TGTGCCAGCAGCTCAACTCGAGCGGGAGGGCCCACCTACAATGTGCAGTTCTTC. Translation gives CASSSTRAGGPTYNVQFF.

This clonotype was recorded many times. DNA for the CDR3: TGCAGTGCGGATCTCGGACTAGCGAGAGAGCAGTTCTTC. Protein product: CSADLGLAREQFF. The chain carries TRBV20-1 and TRBJ2-1, with 9 bases that match TRBD2. The CDR3 is 13 amino acids. V lost 6 bases, J lost 10 bases, and 10 bases stayed unmatched. CDR1 DFQATT and CDR2 SNEGSKA come from the germline V gene (reference sequence).

The sample holds many counts of this clonotype. This chain uses TRBV9 with TRBJ2-1; D not certain. The germline CDR1 and CDR2 sequences are SGDLS and YYNGEE. V lost 3 bases and J lost 2, with 9 bases in between. The CDR3 covers 14 residues. The CDR3 loop is CASSATTTYNEQFF. For the CDR3, the DNA is TGTGCCAGCAGCGCTACGACAACCTACAATGAGCAGTTCTTC.

At least ten counts were recorded for this clonotype. V is TRBV29-1 and J is TRBJ1-1; TRBD1 matches 11 bases. J lost 1 base, V lost 6 bases, and 7 bases had no gene match. The length of the CDR3 is 15 residues. Germline assignment: CDR1 SQVTM and CDR2 ANQGSEA. DNA for the CDR3: TGCAGCGTGGGACAGGGGGGAGTTGGGAACACTGAAGCTTTCTTT. Amino acid sequence: CSVGQGGVGNTEAFF.

This clonotype has at least ten counts. This chain connects TRBV20-1 to TRBJ2-1, with 8 bases matching TRBD1. The CDR3 spans 9 residues. Trimming cost V 7 bases and J 12 bases; bases outside gene matches: 2. Germline CDR1 is DFQATT and CDR2 is SNEGSKA (reference sequence). CDR3 sequence (DNA): TGCAGTGTTACAGGGGGGCAGTTCTTC. It encodes CSVTGGQFF.

In this sample, this clonotype turned up many times. The chain employs TRBV29-1 and TRBJ2-5, with 9 bases matching TRBD2. The CDR3 consists of 15 residues. Unmatched junction bases numbered 5, after V lost 1 base and J lost 2 bases. Germline-derived CDR1 and CDR2 are SQVTM and ANQGSEA. The CDR3 sequence: CSVEASGDLQETQYF. The CDR3 DNA reads as TGCAGCGTTGAAGCTAGCGGGGACCTTCAAGAGACCCAGTACTTC.

This clonotype was seen at least ten times. A junction boundary mismatches the germline segment, possibly from a read error. The chain links TRBV5-6 to TRBJ2-3; TRBD1 matches at 10 bases. Germline V CDR1 and CDR2: SGHDT, YYEEEE. The CDR3 runs 15 residues. The CDR3 sequence is CASTLGQGKADTQYF. The DNA for the CDR3 is TGTGCCAGCACCTTGGGACAGGGGAAAGCAGATACGCAGTATTTT.

This rearrangement joins TRBV11-2 to TRBJ2-1, with 13 positions matching TRBD2. CDR3 length equals 17 residues. CDR1 and CDR2 (germline): SGHAT, FQNNGV. V gave up 3 bases and J gave up 3 bases; unmatched junction bases: 5. The CDR3 reads CASSFGTSGKYYNEQFF. The CDR3 bases are TGTGCCAGCAGCTTCGGGACTAGCGGGAAGTACTACAATGAGCAGTTCTTC.

This clonotype has at least ten counts. The chain carries TRBV29-1 and TRBJ2-5, with D tentatively TRBD1 (5 bases). Looked up from germline, CDR1 is SQVTM and CDR2 is ANQGSEA. V was pared by 3 bases and J by 7 bases, with 18 bases between. The CDR3 has 14 residues. The DNA for the CDR3 is TGCAGCGTTGAGGGGCTGGCGGCCACAGGGACCCAGTACTTC. This gives the protein CSVEGLAATGTQYF. Complete variable domain (other parts from reference TRBV29-1 and TRBJ2-5): SAVISQKPSRDICQRGTSLTIQCQVDSQVTMMFWYRQQPGQSLTLIATANQGSEATYESGFVIDKFPISRPNLTFSTLTVSNMSPEDSSIYLCSVEGLAATGTQYFGPGTRLLVL.

V is TRBV14 and J is TRBJ2-1; D is uncertain. Trimming pared 1 base from V and 7 bases from J, leaving 14 bases between. CDR3 length: 15 amino acids. Per germline, CDR1 SGHDN and CDR2 FVKESK. The CDR3 DNA sequence: TGTGCCAGCAGCCAAGTACCTAACCGACTGAATGAGCAGTTCTTC. Its protein product is CASSQVPNRLNEQFF.

The sample holds many counts of this clonotype. This rearrangement joins TRBV7-2 to TRBJ2-1; TRBD2 matches 10 bases. This CDR3 region has 17 residues. Germline V CDR1 and CDR2: SGHTA, FQGNSA. V dropped 4 bases and J dropped 7; count of bases not matched to a gene: 13. For the CDR3, the DNA is TGTGCCAGCAGCTCCCTTGCGGGAGCGGGGGGGGTTAATGAGCAGTTCTTC. This encodes CASSSLAGAGGVNEQFF.

This clonotype was detected only a few times. The gene calls are TRBV20-1 and TRBJ2-3, with TRBD2 matching 8 bases. This CDR3 has 16 residues. The V gene's germline CDR1 is DFQATT and CDR2 SNEGSKA (reference sequence). The V gene end was trimmed by 5 bases and the J gene end by 5 bases; junction bases not matched to a gene: 15. The CDR3 sequence: CSASPPSGFGLDTQYF. CDR3 nucleotide sequence: TGCAGTGCTTCCCCCCCTAGCGGGTTTGGATTAGATACGCAGTATTTT.

This clonotype was found many times. The V and J genes are TRBV7-2 and TRBJ2-5, with a possible D match to TRBD1 (6 bases). The CDR3 is 16 residues long. CDR1 is SGHTA, CDR2 FQGNSA, per germline. Trimming cost V 0 bases and J 1 base, with 12 bases left between them. The CDR3 region has the DNA TGTGCCAGCAGCTTAGCTACAGGGAACGGCCAAGAGACCCAGTACTTC. Amino acid sequence: CASSLATGNGQETQYF.

This clonotype was found many times. The J gene is TRBJ2-3, the V gene TRBV3-1; D perhaps matches TRBD2 (7 bases). Germline CDR1 LGHDT, CDR2 YNNKEL (reference sequence). Trimming stripped 0 bases from V and 7 bases from J, with 17 bases between. This CDR3 has 16 amino acids. CDR3 DNA sequence: TGTGCCAGCAGCCAAGAACGAGGGGGGGGCTCGAATACGCAGTATTTT. It codes for CASSQERGGGSNTQYF.

This clonotype occurred many times. This chain connects TRBV28 to TRBJ1-2; D remains ambiguous. Looked up from germline, CDR1 is MDHEN and CDR2 is SYDVKM. The CDR3 loop spans 14 amino acids. Trimming left V 6 bases short and J 4 bases short, with 15 bases between. CDR3 loop: CASRSTKEGYGYTF. The CDR3 nucleotides are TGTGCCAGCAGGTCGACCAAGGAGGGCTATGGCTACACCTTC.

This clonotype was counted ten times or more. This chain connects TRBV7-3 to TRBJ2-1; TRBD2 matches at 11 bases. V dropped 1 base and J dropped 9; count of bases not matched to a gene: 5. The CDR3 extends over 15 amino acids. Per germline, CDR1 SGHTA and CDR2 FQGTGA. The CDR3 reads CASSLIAGGPTEQFF. DNA of the CDR3: TGTGCCAGCAGCTTAATAGCGGGGGGGCCTACTGAGCAGTTCTTC. Variable domain in full (rest from reference TRBV7-3 and TRBJ2-1): GAGVSQTPSNKVTEKGKYVELRCDPISGHTALYWYRQSLGQGPEFLIYFQGTGAADDSGLPNDRFFAVRPEGSVSTLKIQRTERGDSAVYLCASSLIAGGPTEQFFGPGTRLTVL.

This clonotype was detected ten times or more. This sequence joins TRBV24-1 and TRBJ2-1; TRBD2 matches 15 bases. V shed 5 bases, J shed 0 bases, and the junction held 7 bases outside the gene matches. Germline assignment: CDR1 KGHDR and CDR2 SFDVKD. The CDR3 is made up of 19 amino acids. CDR3 protein: CATSAFRTSGGASYNEQFF. As DNA, the CDR3 is TGTGCCACCAGTGCGTTCCGGACTAGCGGGGGGGCCTCCTACAATGAGCAGTTCTTC.

At least ten counts were recorded for this clonotype. The chain combines TRBV11-2 with TRBJ2-5, with D possibly matching TRBD2 (6 bases). The CDR3 length is 14 residues. Germline CDR1 reads SGHAT; CDR2 reads FQNNGV. The V gene lost 3 bases and the J gene lost 5 bases, with 13 bases spanning the gap. The chain's CDR3 is CASSFQTGVETQYF. CDR3 DNA: TGTGCCAGCAGCTTTCAGACGGGAGTGGAGACCCAGTACTTC.

CDR3 in DNA: TGTGCCAGCAGCCAAGATTCGGGCTACGACAATGAGCAGTTCTTC. It is translated as CASSQDSGYDNEQFF. The gene calls are TRBV4-2 and TRBJ2-1; D call uncertain. The CDR3 has 15 amino acids. The germline CDR1 and CDR2 sequences are LGHNA and YNFKEQ. Trimming stripped 0 bases from V and 5 bases from J, with 11 bases between.

This clonotype occurred once. The V and J genes are TRBV29-1 and TRBJ2-1, with 8 bases lining up with TRBD2. The CDR3 has 13 residues. Trimming took 6 bases from V and 6 from J; bases not matched to a gene: 7. Germline V gene sequence: CDR1 SQVTM, CDR2 ANQGSEA. The CDR3 DNA is TGCAGCGTAGCCCAGGGACTAGGCAATGAGCAGTTCTTC. It codes for CSVAQGLGNEQFF.

This clonotype was detected many times. The V and J genes are TRBV12-3 or TRBV12-4 and TRBJ2-2, with D maybe TRBD2 (7 bases). Trimming removed 10 bases at V and 2 bases at J, with 14 bases between. This CDR3 has 14 amino acids. CDR3 loop: CATLGGGNTGELFF. CDR3 bases: TGTGCCACCCTAGGGGGGGGAAACACCGGGGAGCTGTTTTTT.